Each of the 9 T cell receptor beta chains below was sequenced from the same sample in a study of blood T cell repertoires in COVID-19. This table comes from immunoSEQ multiplex PCR, and its TCRdb copy is limited to in-frame clones, with some not included. The sample lists 130,000 to 150,000 clones, around 80% seen once, with just under 9% in the top ten. Sequenced: peripheral blood. The receptor set was obtained from an elderly woman in a cohort sampled during active or convalescent COVID-19.

The CDR3 DNA is TGTGCCAGCAGTGAAGGGGGCCGGAGGGAAAAACTGTTTTTT. Translating gives CASSEGGRREKLFF. The chain links TRBV28 to TRBJ1-4, with 7 nucleotides matching TRBD1. Per germline, CDR1 MDHEN and CDR2 SYDVKM. V lost 5 bases and J lost 8; bases outside the gene matches: 8. The CDR3 has 14 residues.

As concerns this clone: The sample carries other DNA sequences with the same CDR3. The V call is TRBV5-1, the J call TRBJ1-2; D is perhaps TRBD1 (5 bases). The CDR3 extends over 13 amino acids. V lost 2 bases, J lost 4 bases, and 9 bases lay in between. Per the germline V gene, CDR1 is SGHRS and CDR2 is YFSETQ. Here the CDR3 reads CASSLRGGYGYTF. In DNA, the CDR3 is TGCGCCAGCAGCTTAAGGGGTGGCTATGGCTACACCTTC.

The CDR3 nucleotides are TGCAGTGCTAGTGACGGTCCGGGAGAGACCCAGTACTTC. Its protein product is CSASDGPGETQYF. V gene TRBV20-1 combines with J gene TRBJ2-5; D unclear. In germline, CDR1 is DFQATT, CDR2 SNEGSKA (reference sequence). This CDR3 has 13 residues. The V and J ends lost 3 bases and 4 bases respectively, with 12 bases between them.

This rearrangement joins TRBV28 to TRBJ2-3; 9 positions match TRBD2. V lost 4 bases to trimming and J lost 1 base; unmatched junction nucleotides: 6. The CDR3 is 16 amino acids. The germline V gene encodes CDR1 MDHEN and CDR2 SYDVKM. CDR3 amino acids: CASSSRGGGRTDTQYF. DNA for the CDR3: TGTGCCAGCAGTTCCCGCGGGGGGGGTCGCACAGATACGCAGTATTTT.

The gene calls are TRBV5-1 and TRBJ1-1; D is ambiguous. Per the germline V gene, CDR1 is SGHRS and CDR2 is YFSETQ. Trimming stripped 5 bases from V and 1 base from J, with 12 bases between. This CDR3 region has 14 residues. The DNA of the CDR3 is TGCGCCAGCAGACTGGGCCCTTCGAACACTGAAGCTTTCTTT. This translates into CASRLGPSNTEAFF.

The rearrangement uses TRBV6-1 and TRBJ1-6, with TRBD1 matching over 7 bases. Trimming at V came to 2 bases and at J to 7 bases, leaving 5 bases not matched to a gene. The germline gives CDR1 MNHNS, CDR2 SASEGT. The CDR3 has 15 residues. The CDR3 loop is CASSERGQVNSPLHF. The CDR3 region has the DNA TGTGCCAGCAGTGAAAGAGGACAGGTCAATTCACCCCTCCACTTT.

The genes are TRBV11-2 and TRBJ2-5, with 8 bases lining up with TRBD2. CDR1 is SGHAT and CDR2 is FQNNGV in the germline V gene. J gave up 4 bases and V 0 bases, and 13 bases lay outside the gene matches. The CDR3 has 18 amino acids. CDR3 coding DNA: TGTGCCAGCAGCTTAGAGGGCGGGGGGACGATGTTGGGAGAGACCCAGTACTTC. This translates into CASSLEGGGTMLGETQYF.

The chain employs TRBV5-1 and TRBJ1-5; D call uncertain. Germline V lookup: CDR1 SGHRS, CDR2 YFSETQ. V lost 5 bases, J lost 9 bases, and 15 bases lay in between. The CDR3 length is 13 residues. CDR3 sequence: CASRVQTSGPQHF. The CDR3, as DNA: TGCGCCAGCAGAGTACAGACTAGTGGGCCCCAGCATTTT.

V gene TRBV6-6 combines with J gene TRBJ1-1; D may be TRBD1 (6 bases). Trimming shortened V by 5 bases and J by 1 base, and 23 bases separated the two germline ends. CDR3 length equals 18 residues. Germline lookup yields CDR1 MNHNY and CDR2 SVGAGI (reference sequence). Here the CDR3 reads CASSPGGIKDRSNTEAFF. CDR3 nucleotides: TGTGCCAGCAGTCCGGGGGGGATTAAGGACAGATCGAACACTGAAGCTTTCTTT.